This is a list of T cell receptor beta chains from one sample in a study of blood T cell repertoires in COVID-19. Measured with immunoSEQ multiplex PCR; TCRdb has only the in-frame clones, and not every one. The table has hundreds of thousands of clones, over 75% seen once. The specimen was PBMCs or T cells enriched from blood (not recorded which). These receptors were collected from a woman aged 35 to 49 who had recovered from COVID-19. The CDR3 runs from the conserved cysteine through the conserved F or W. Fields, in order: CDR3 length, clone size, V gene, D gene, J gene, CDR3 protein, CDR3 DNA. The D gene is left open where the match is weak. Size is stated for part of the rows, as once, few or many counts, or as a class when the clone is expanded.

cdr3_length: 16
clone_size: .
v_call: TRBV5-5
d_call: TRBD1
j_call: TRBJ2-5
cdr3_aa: CASSLRMDRSQETQYF
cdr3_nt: TGTGCCAGCAGCTTAAGAATGGACAGGTCTCAAGAGACCCAGTACTTC

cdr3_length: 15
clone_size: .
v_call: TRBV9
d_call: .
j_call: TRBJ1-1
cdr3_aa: CASSPRLAMNTEAFF
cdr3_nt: TGTGCCAGCAGCCCTCGCCTCGCTATGAACACTGAAGCTTTCTTT

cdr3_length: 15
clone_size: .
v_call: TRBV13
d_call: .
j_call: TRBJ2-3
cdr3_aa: CASTGGQRGMATQYF
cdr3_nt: TGTGCCAGCACCGGCGGACAGCGGGGCATGGCTACGCAGTATTTT

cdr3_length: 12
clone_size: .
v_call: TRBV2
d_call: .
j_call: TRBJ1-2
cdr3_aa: CASATEHYGYTF
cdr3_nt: TGTGCCAGTGCCACAGAGCACTATGGCTACACCTTC

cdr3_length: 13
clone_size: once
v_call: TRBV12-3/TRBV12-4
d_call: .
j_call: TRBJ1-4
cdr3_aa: CASSQATNEKLFF
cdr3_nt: TGTGCCAGCAGCCAGGCAACTAATGAAAAACTGTTTTTT

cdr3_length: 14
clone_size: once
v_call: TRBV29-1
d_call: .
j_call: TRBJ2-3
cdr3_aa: CSVRLAGPLDTQYF
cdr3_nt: TGCAGCGTTCGCCTGGCGGGGCCTTTAGATACGCAGTATTTT

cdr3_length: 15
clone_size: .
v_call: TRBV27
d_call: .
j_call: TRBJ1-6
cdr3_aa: CASSPGGSYNSPLHF
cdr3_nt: TGTGCCAGCAGTCCTGGGGGGTCCTATAATTCACCCCTCCACTTT

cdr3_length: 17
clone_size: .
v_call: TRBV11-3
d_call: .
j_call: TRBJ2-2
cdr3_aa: CASSLGTGGPNTGELFF
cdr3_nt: TGTGCCAGCAGCTTAGGTACGGGGGGCCCGAACACCGGGGAGCTGTTTTTT

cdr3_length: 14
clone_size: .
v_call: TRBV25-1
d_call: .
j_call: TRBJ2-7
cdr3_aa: CASSDRLLTHEQYF
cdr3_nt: TGTGCCAGCAGTGACAGGCTCCTTACCCACGAGCAGTACTTC

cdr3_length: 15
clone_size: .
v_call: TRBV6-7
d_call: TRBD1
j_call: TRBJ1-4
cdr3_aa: CASSLTGGDDEKLFF
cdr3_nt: TGTGCCAGCAGTTTGACAGGGGGGGATGACGAAAAACTGTTTTTT

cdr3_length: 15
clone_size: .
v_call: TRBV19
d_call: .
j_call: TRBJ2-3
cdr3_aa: CASSMDREGLGTQYF
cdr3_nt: TGTGCCAGTAGTATGGACAGGGAGGGTCTGGGGACGCAGTATTTT

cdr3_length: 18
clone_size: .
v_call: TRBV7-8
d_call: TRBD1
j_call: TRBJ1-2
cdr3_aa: CASSLRDRGPSGSNGYTF
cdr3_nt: TGTGCCAGCAGCTTAAGGGACAGGGGGCCCAGCGGGTCCAATGGCTACACCTTC

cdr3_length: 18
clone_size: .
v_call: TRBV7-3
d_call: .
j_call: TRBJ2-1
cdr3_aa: CASSLASPGQSSYNEQFF
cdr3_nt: TGTGCCAGCAGCTTAGCCTCCCCTGGACAATCTTCCTACAATGAGCAGTTCTTC

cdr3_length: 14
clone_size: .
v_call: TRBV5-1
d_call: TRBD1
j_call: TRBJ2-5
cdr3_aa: CASSRNRGQETQYF
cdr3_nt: TGCGCCAGCAGTCGAAACAGGGGCCAAGAGACCCAGTACTTC

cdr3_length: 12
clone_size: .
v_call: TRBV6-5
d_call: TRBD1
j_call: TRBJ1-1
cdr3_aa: CASSNRDSKAFF
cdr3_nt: TGTGCCAGCAGCAACCGGGACAGTAAAGCTTTCTTT

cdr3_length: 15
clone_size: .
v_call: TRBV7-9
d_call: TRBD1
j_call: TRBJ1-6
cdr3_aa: CASSTRDRENSPLHF
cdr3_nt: TGTGCCAGCAGCACCCGGGACAGGGAGAATTCACCCCTCCACTTT

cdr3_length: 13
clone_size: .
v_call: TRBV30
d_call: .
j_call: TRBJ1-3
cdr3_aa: CAWDFEAGNTIYF
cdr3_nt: TGTGCCTGGGACTTTGAGGCTGGAAACACCATATATTTT

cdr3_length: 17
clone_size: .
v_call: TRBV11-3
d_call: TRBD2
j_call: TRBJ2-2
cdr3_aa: CASSLFSSGTLTGELFF
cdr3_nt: TGTGCCAGCAGCTTGTTTTCTAGCGGGACACTCACCGGGGAGCTGTTTTTT

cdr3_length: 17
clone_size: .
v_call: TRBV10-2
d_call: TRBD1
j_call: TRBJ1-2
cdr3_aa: CASSESTGTGADLGYTF
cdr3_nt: TGCGCCAGCAGTGAGTCGACTGGGACAGGGGCTGACCTTGGCTACACCTTC

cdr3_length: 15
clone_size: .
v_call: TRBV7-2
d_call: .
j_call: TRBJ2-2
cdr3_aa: CASSPRIANTGELFF
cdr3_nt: TGTGCCAGCAGCCCAAGAATAGCGAACACCGGGGAGCTGTTTTTT

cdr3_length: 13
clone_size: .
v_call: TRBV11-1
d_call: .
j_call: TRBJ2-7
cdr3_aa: CASSFRGSYEQYF
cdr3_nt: TGTGCCAGCAGCTTTCGGGGCTCCTACGAGCAGTACTTC

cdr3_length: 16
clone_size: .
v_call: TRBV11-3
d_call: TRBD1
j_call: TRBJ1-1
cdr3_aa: CASSFPGTGTNTEAFF
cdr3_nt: TGTGCCAGCAGCTTTCCCGGGACAGGAACGAACACTGAAGCTTTCTTT

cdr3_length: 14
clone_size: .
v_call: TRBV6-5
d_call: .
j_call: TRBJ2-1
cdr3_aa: CASRSQGPYNEQFF
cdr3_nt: TGTGCCAGCAGGTCTCAGGGGCCCTACAATGAGCAGTTCTTC

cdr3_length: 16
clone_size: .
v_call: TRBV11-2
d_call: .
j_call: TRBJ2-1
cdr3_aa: CASSPDVLGAHNEQFF
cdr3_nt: TGTGCCAGCAGTCCTGACGTTTTGGGGGCCCACAATGAGCAGTTCTTC

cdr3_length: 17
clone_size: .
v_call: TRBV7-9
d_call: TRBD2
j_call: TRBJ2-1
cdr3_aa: CASSLRSGGVTYNEQFF
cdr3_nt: TGTGCCAGCAGCTTAAGAAGCGGGGGGGTTACCTACAATGAGCAGTTCTTC

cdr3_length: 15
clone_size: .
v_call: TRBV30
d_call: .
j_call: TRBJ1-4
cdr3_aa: CAFHTRQTNSEKLFF
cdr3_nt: TGTGCCTTTCACACCCGACAAACCAACTCGGAAAAACTGTTTTTT

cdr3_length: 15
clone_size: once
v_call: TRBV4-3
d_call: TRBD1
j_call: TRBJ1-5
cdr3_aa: CASSHGTGGNQPQHF
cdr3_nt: TGCGCCAGCAGCCATGGGACAGGGGGCAATCAGCCCCAGCATTTT

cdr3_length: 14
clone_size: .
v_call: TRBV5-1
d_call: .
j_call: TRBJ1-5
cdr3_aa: CASSLQGTNQPQHF
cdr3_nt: TGCGCCAGCAGCTTGCAGGGAACCAATCAGCCCCAGCATTTT

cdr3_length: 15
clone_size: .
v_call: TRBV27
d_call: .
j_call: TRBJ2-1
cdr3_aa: CASSLTGFSYNEQFF
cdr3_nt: TGTGCCAGCAGTTTAACAGGGTTCTCCTACAATGAGCAGTTCTTC